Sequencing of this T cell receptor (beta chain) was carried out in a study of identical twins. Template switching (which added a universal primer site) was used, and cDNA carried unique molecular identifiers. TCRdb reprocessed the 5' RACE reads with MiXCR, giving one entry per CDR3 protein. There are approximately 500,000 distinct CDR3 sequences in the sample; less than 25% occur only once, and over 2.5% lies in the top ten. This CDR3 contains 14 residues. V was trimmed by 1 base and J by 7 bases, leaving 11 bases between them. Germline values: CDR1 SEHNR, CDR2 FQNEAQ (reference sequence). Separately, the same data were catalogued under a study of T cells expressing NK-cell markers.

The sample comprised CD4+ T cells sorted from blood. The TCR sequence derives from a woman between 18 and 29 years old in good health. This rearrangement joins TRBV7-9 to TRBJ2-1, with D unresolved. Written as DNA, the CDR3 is TGTGCCAGCAGCTTAGTTTCTCTAGTGAATGAGCAGTTCTTC. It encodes CASSLVSLVNEQFF.